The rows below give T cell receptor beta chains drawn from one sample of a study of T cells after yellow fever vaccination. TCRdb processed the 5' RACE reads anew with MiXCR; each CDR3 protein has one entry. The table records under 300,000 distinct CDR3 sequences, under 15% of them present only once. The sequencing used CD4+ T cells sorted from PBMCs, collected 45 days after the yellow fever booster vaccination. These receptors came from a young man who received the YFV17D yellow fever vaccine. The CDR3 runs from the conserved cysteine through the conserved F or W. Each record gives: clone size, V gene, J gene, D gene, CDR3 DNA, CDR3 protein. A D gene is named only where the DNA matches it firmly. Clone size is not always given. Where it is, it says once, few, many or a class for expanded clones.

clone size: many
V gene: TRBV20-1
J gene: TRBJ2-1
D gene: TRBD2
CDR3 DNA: TGCAGTGCTAGGGTTAGCGGGAACCACAATGAGCAGTTCTTC
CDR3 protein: CSARVSGNHNEQFF

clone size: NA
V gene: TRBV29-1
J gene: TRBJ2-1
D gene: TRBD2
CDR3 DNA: TGCAGCGTTGAGCGTACTAGCGGGAGGGAGATCTTC
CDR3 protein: CSVERTSGREIF

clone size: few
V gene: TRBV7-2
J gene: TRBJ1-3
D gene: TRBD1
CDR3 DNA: TGTGCCAGCAGCTTAGTACCTTGGACAGGAACTGGAAACACCATATATTTT
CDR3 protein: CASSLVPWTGTGNTIYF

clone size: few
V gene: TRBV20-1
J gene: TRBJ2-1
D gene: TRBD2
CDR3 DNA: TGCAGTGCTGGAGACCTTCAGACTAGCGGGCGCTCCTACAATGAGCAGTTCTTC
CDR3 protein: CSAGDLQTSGRSYNEQFF

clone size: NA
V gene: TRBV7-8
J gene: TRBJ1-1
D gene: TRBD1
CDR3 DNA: TGTGCCAGCAGCCTCGACAGGGGGCGAACTGAAGCTTTCTTT
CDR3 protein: CASSLDRGRTEAFF

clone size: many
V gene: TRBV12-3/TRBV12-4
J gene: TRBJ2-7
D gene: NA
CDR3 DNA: TGTGCCAGCAGTTTCAGGGGCGGGATTTACGAGCAGTACTTC
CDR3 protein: CASSFRGGIYEQYF

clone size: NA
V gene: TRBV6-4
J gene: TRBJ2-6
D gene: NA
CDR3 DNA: TGTGCCAGCAGCCCCACCTTGGGGGCGAGAATTACTGGGGCCAACGTCCTGACTTTC
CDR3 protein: CASSPTLGARITGANVLTF

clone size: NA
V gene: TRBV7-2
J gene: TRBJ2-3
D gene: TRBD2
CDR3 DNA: TGTGCCAGCAGCTCAGGACTAGGTACAGATACGCAGTATTTT
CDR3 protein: CASSSGLGTDTQYF

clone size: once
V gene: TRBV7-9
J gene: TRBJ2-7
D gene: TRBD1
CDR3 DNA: TGTGCCAGCAGCTTAGAATTGGACAGGGTACTCTTC
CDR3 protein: CASSLELDRVLF

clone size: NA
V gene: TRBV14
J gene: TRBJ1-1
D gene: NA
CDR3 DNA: TGTGCCAGCAGCCAAGAGGGGTCGTACACTGAAGCTTTCTTT
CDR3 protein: CASSQEGSYTEAFF

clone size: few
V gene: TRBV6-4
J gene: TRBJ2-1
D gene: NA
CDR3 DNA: TGTGCCAGCAGCGCCGAAACAGGGTCCTACAATGAGCAGTTCTTC
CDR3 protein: CASSAETGSYNEQFF

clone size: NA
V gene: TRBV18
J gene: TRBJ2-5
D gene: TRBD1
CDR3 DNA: TGTGCCAGCTCTCCCGGGGCAGGGGGCGAAGAGACCCAGTACTTC
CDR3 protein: CASSPGAGGEETQYF

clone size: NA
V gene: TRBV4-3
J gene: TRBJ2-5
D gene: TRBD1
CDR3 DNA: TGCGCCAGCAGCCAAGATGGACAGGTCACCCAGTACTTC
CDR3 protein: CASSQDGQVTQYF